This TCR beta chain was retrieved from a study of shared clonotypes between healthy human individuals. Whole-study results and caveats: Clonotype sharing among donors, it was expected, would be affected by sequencing depth. Owing to a small donor count, the genetic and exposure-history diversity represented was limited.

Sorted-subset replicate PCRs used around 220 ng DNA, some 33,000 T cell genomes. Profiled with immunoSEQ multiplex PCR; TCRdb holds only in-frame clones, not every one. The sample carries about 2.2 million clones, 85% to 95% recorded once. Looked up from germline, CDR1 is SGDLS and CDR2 is YYNGEE. This CDR3 comprises 12 residues. The V end lost 4 bases, the J end lost 6 bases, and 11 bases lay between the germline ends. For this clone: The antigen is unknown.

Naive CD8 cells, CD45RO-negative and positively selected for CCR7, excluded terminally differentiated effector memory CD45RA+ cells. Every contributor of samples was a Caucasian grown-up residing in Nashville, Tennessee. The origin of this receptor is a man in his late teens or twenties in good health. Some clones in this sample may be carry-over from other donors' samples. Sequencing was done on a sample of naive CD8+ T cells from PBMCs. V gene TRBV9 combines with J gene TRBJ2-7, with D possibly matching TRBD2 (5 bases). The CDR3 here is CASSPRESEQYF. CDR3 bases: TGTGCCAGCAGCCCCCGGGAAAGCGAGCAGTACTTC.